This TCR beta chain was retrieved from a study of T cell responses to AZD1222 COVID-19 vaccine. Method: immunoSEQ multiplex PCR; TCRdb's copy keeps in-frame clones and lacks some. Among more than 75,000 clones listed, less than 95% were seen once. The sequencing here drew on peripheral blood, taken 28 days after the second AZD1222 dose. The source of this sequence is an adult who received the AZD1222 COVID-19 vaccine.

CDR3 in amino acids: CATSRSQGAVDEQFF. For the CDR3, the DNA is TGTGCCACCAGCAGGTCACAGGGGGCGGTCGATGAGCAGTTCTTC. V usage is TRBV15 and J usage is TRBJ2-1; 9 bases agree with TRBD1. The germline V gene has CDR1 LNHNV and CDR2 YYDKDF (reference sequence). The CDR3 is 15 residues long. The V segment lost 3 bases and the J segment 8 bases; nucleotides outside the gene matches: 8.